The 14 T cell receptor beta chains given below trace back to one sample, sequenced in a study of T cells after posttransplantation cyclophosphamide. The protocol was immunoSEQ multiplex PCR, while the TCRdb copy is restricted to in-frame clones and leaves out a portion. The table shows approximately 30,000 clones, with under 95% occurring only once. Cells defined as naive were viable CD3+CD4+ or CD3+CD8+ and CCR7+CD45RA+CD45RO-CD95-CD27+CD28+. The sequencing sample was made of naive CD4+ T cells sorted from PBMCs. The origin of the receptors is a woman in her sixties or seventies in good health, CMV-negative, and a related stem cell transplant donor.

CDR3 sequence reads: CASSQEWRSGISGRQWREQYF. Here the CDR3 DNA reads TGTGCCAGCAGCCAAGAGTGGAGGTCGGGGATCAGCGGGAGGCAATGGAGGGAGCAGTACTTC. The chain carries TRBV14 and TRBJ2-7, with 9 bases matching TRBD2. Trimming at V came to 0 bases and at J to 7 bases, leaving 25 bases not matched to a gene. The CDR3 length is 21 residues. Germline assignment: CDR1 SGHDN and CDR2 FVKESK.

The chain joins TRBV28 to TRBJ1-2; tentatively, D is TRBD1 (6 bases). Looked up from germline, CDR1 is MDHEN and CDR2 is SYDVKM. Trimming left V 5 bases short and J 4 bases short, with 23 bases between. The CDR3 loop spans 17 amino acids. CDR3: CASSLESGTRSPYGYTF. The CDR3 DNA sequence: TGTGCCAGCAGTCTAGAATCCGGGACAAGAAGTCCCTATGGCTACACCTTC.

The CDR3 DNA sequence: TGCGCCAGCAGCTTCGGGACTAACACAGATACGCAGTATTTT. This translates into CASSFGTNTDTQYF. The chain couples TRBV5-1 to TRBJ2-3, with 7 bases lining up with TRBD2. The ends lost 2 bases at V and 2 bases at J; junction bases unmatched: 2. Looked up from germline, CDR1 is SGHRS and CDR2 is YFSETQ. The CDR3 has 14 amino acids.

The chain carries TRBV6-4 and TRBJ2-3; TRBD1 agrees at 12 bases. CDR1 is MRHNA and CDR2 is SNTAGT in the germline V gene. J gave up 0 bases and V 7 bases, and 8 bases lay outside the gene matches. The CDR3 spans 17 residues. DNA of the CDR3: TGTGCCAGCACCCTCGGGACAGGGGGCGTAAGCACAGATACGCAGTATTTT. Translation gives CASTLGTGGVSTDTQYF.

The chain uses TRBV9 and TRBJ2-2; 8 nucleotides match TRBD2. J lost 3 bases, V lost 0 bases, and 1 base had no gene match. Germline assignment: CDR1 SGDLS and CDR2 YYNGEE. The CDR3 extends over 15 amino acids. The CDR3 DNA follows: TGTGCCAGCAGCGTAGGAGCGGGAGACACCGGGGAGCTGTTTTTT. Amino acid sequence: CASSVGAGDTGELFF.

The chain joins TRBV18 to TRBJ1-1; 7 bases line up with TRBD1. The V segment lost 0 bases and the J segment 7 bases; nucleotides outside the gene matches: 11. Germline CDR1 KGHSH, CDR2 LQKENI. This CDR3 region has 16 residues. The CDR3 DNA is TGTGCCAGCTCACCACCGAATAGGCAGGGGGGCGGTGAAGCTTTCTTT. It codes for CASSPPNRQGGGEAFF.

The rearrangement links TRBV6-6 to TRBJ2-7; TRBD1 agrees at 10 bases. J lost 3 bases, V lost 5 bases, and 7 bases had no gene match. The CDR3 length is 15 residues. Germline V CDR1 and CDR2: MNHNY, SVGAGI (reference sequence). CDR3 nucleotide sequence: TGTGCCAGCAGTCCCGGGACAGGGGAAGTCTACGAGCAGTACTTC. Translating gives CASSPGTGEVYEQYF.

The chain links TRBV19 to TRBJ1-2; TRBD1 is a possible D gene (6 bases). Trimming removed 6 bases from V and 4 bases from J, with 12 bases in between. The CDR3 totals 13 residues. CDR1 is LNHDA, CDR2 SQIVND, per germline (reference sequence). CDR3 DNA sequence: TGTGCCAGTAGCACCGGACAGCCCTATGGCTACACCTTC. This codes for CASSTGQPYGYTF. Filled out from reference TRBV19 and TRBJ1-2, the complete variable domain reads DGGITQSPKYLFRKEGQNVTLSCEQNLNHDAMYWYRQDPGQGLRLIYYSQIVNDFQKGDIAEGYSVSREKKESFPLTVTSAQKNPTAFYLCASSTGQPYGYTFGSGTRLTVV.

This clone was detected once. The rearrangement joins TRBV6-5 to TRBJ2-7, with 10 bases lining up with TRBD1. The germline CDR1 and CDR2 sequences are MNHEY and SVGAGI. The length of the CDR3 is 14 residues. Losses at the gene ends were 6 bases for V and 0 bases for J; bases not matched to a gene: 2. The CDR3: CASRWTGGSYEQYF. The CDR3 nucleotides read TGTGCCAGCAGATGGACAGGGGGCTCCTACGAGCAGTACTTC.

The CDR3: CAIRLAGTENTEAFF. Here the CDR3 DNA reads TGTGCCATCCGCCTTGCCGGGACTGAGAACACTGAAGCTTTCTTT. The V gene is TRBV10-3, the J gene TRBJ1-1, with D perhaps TRBD1 (5 bases). The germline V gene has CDR1 ENHRY and CDR2 SYGVKD. V was clipped by 8 bases and J by 1 base, with 17 bases between them. The CDR3 has 15 residues.

The CDR3 DNA is TGTGCCAGCAGTCGAGGCGGGGAGTCAGATACGCAGTATTTT. Its translation is CASSRGGESDTQYF. The V call is TRBV6-6, the J call TRBJ2-3; a weak D match, TRBD2 (6 bases). There are 14 residues in the CDR3. Germline CDR1 is MNHNY and CDR2 is SVGAGI (reference sequence). V dropped 5 bases and J dropped 4 bases, with 13 bases sitting between them.

The V and J genes are TRBV6-5 and TRBJ1-6, with 9 bases aligning to TRBD1. Germline V gene lookup returns CDR1 MNHEY and CDR2 SVGAGI. J gave up 8 bases and V 2 bases, and 7 bases lay outside the gene matches. The CDR3 totals 16 residues. CDR3 DNA sequence: TGTGCCAGCAGTTACCCTATATGGGACAGGGATTCACCCCTCCACTTT. Translated: CASSYPIWDRDSPLHF.

The J gene is TRBJ1-1, the V gene TRBV7-9, with D maybe TRBD1 (6 bases). V lost 4 bases to trimming and J lost 3 bases, with 12 bases between them. The CDR3 has 14 amino acids. Germline assignment: CDR1 SEHNR and CDR2 FQNEAQ (reference sequence). The CDR3 sequence: CASSSSGTHTEAFF. The CDR3 DNA reads as TGTGCCAGCAGCTCCTCCGGGACACACACTGAAGCTTTCTTT.

The chain has TRBV6-1 and TRBJ2-3; 7 bases match TRBD2. CDR3 length equals 17 residues. The germline CDR1 and CDR2 sequences are MNHNS and SASEGT. After removal of 1 base from V and 5 bases from J, the junction contained 12 bases not matched to a gene. CDR3: CASSEGGGGGVVDTQYF. The CDR3 nucleotides are TGTGCCAGCAGTGAAGGAGGAGGCGGGGGAGTGGTAGATACGCAGTATTTT.